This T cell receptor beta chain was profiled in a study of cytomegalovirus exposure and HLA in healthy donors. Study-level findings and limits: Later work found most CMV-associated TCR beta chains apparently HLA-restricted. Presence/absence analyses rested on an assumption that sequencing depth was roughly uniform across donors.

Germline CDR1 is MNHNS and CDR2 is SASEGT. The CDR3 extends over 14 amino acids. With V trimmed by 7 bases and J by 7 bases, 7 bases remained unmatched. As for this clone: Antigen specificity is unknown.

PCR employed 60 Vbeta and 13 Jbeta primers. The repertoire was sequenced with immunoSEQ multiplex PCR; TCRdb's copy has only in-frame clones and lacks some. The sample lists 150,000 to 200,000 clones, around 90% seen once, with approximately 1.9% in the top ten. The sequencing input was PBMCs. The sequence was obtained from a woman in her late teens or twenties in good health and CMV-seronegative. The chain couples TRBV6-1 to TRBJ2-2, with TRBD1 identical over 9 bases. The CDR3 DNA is TGTGCCAGCACCCAACAGGGGGCTGGCGGGGAGCTGTTTTTT. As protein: CASTQQGAGGELFF.